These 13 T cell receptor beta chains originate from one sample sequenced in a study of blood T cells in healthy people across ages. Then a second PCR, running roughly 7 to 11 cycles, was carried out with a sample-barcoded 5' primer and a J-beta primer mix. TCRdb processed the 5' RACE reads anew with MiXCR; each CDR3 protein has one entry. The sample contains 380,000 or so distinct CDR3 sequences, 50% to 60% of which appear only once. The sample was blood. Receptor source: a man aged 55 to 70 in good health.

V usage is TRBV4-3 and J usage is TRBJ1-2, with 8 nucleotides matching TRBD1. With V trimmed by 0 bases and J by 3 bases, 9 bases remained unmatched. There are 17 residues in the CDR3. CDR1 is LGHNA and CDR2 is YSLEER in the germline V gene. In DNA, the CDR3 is TGCGCCAGCAGCCAAGATATCGCCAGGGGGCTTCACTATGGCTACACCTTC. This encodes CASSQDIARGLHYGYTF.

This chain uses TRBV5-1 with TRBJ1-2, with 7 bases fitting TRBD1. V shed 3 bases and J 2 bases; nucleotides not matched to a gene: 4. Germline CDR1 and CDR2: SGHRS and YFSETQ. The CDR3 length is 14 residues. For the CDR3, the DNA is TGCGCCAGCAGCTCCCCGGGACAGAACTATGGCTACACCTTC. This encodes CASSSPGQNYGYTF.

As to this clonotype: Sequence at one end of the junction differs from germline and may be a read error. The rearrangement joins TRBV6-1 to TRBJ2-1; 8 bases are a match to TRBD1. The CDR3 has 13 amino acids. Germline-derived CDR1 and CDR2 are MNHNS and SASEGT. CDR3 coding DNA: TGTGCCAGTAGTGTCGACAGGGGTCATGAGCAGTTCTTC. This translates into CASSVDRGHEQFF.

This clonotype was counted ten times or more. Here the CDR3 reads CSAIELAGDHEQFF. The CDR3 DNA is TGCAGTGCTATAGAGCTAGCGGGAGATCATGAGCAGTTCTTC. The genes are TRBV20-1 and TRBJ2-1; 10 positions agree with TRBD2. This CDR3 is 14 amino acids long. CDR1 and CDR2 (germline): DFQATT, SNEGSKA (reference sequence). J lost 8 bases, V lost 4 bases, and 8 bases had no gene match.

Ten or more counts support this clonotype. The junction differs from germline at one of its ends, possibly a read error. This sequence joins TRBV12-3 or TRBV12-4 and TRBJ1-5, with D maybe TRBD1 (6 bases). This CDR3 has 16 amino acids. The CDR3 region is CASSLGGKVGNQPQHF. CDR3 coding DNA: TGTGCCAGCAGCTTAGGGGGAAAGGTTGGTAATCAGCCCCAGCATTTT.

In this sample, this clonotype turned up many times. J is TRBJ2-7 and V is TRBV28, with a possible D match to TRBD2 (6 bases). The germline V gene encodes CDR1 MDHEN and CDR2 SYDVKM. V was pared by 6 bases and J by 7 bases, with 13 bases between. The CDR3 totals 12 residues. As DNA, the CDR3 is TGTGCCAGCAGAAAGTCGGCGGGGGAGCAGTACTTC. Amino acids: CASRKSAGEQYF.

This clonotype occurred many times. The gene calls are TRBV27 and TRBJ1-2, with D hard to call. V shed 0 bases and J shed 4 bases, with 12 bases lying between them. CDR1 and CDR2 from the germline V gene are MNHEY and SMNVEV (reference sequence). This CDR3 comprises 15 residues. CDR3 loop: CASSLSRLKTYGYTF. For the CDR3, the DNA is TGTGCCAGCAGTTTATCGAGGCTCAAAACCTATGGCTACACCTTC.

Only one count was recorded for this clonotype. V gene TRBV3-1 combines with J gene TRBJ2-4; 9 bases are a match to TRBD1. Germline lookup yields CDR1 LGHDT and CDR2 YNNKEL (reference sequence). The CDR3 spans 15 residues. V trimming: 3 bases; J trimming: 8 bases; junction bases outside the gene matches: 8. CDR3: CASSQTLQGAYIQYF. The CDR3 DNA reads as TGTGCCAGCAGCCAGACTCTACAGGGGGCTTACATTCAGTACTTC.

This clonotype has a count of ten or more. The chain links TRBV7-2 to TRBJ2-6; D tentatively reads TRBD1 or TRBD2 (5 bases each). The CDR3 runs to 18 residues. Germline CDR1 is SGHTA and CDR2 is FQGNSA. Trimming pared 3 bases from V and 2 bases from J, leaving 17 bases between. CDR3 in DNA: TGTGCCAGCAGCTTGCAGACCGGGGCGACTCCTGGGGCCAACGTCCTGACTTTC. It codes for CASSLQTGATPGANVLTF.

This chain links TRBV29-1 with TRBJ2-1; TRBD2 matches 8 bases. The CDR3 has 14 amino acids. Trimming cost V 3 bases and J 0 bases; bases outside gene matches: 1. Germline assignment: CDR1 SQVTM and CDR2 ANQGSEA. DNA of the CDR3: TGCAGCGTTGAGCTAGCGGGCTCCTACAATGAGCAGTTCTTC. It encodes CSVELAGSYNEQFF.

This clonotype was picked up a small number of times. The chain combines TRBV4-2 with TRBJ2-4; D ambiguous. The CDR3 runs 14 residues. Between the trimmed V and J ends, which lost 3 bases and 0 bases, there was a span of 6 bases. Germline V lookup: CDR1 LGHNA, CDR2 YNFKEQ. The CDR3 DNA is TGTGCCAGCAGCCAGTCGCTAGCCAAAAACATTCAGTACTTC. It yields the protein CASSQSLAKNIQYF.

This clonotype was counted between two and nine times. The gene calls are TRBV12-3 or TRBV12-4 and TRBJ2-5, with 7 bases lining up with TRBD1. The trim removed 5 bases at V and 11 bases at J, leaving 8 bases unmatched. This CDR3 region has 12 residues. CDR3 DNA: TGTGCCAGCAGTCCCGGACAGGATGGACAGTACTTC. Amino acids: CASSPGQDGQYF.

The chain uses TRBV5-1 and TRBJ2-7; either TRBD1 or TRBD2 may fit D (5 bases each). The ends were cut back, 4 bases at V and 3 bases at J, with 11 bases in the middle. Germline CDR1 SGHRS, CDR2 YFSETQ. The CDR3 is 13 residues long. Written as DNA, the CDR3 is TGCGCCAGCAGCCCCCGGGACGACTACGAGCAGTACTTC. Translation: CASSPRDDYEQYF.